Below are 20 T cell receptor beta chains sequenced from a single sample in a study of post-analysis software for immune sequencing data. Unique molecular identifiers were built into the TCR beta cDNA libraries. TCRdb re-called the PCR reads with MiXCR, one entry per CDR3 protein. Seen here are around 400,000 distinct CDR3 sequences, 30% to 45% observed once, and the top ten hold around 15%. The antigens these receptors bind are not known. Regarding the study as a whole: Controls had lower frequencies than patients of five TRBV segments, which included TRBV5-6, TRBV5-1 and TRBV20-1.

Input material: blood. The receptors shown here come from a girl between 5 and 17 years old with multiple sclerosis.

The chain employs TRBV5-1 and TRBJ2-5, with 10 bases identical to TRBD1. CDR1 is SGHRS and CDR2 is YFSETQ in the germline V gene. J was trimmed by 3 bases and V by 3 bases; bases with no gene match: 8. This CDR3 comprises 16 residues. CDR3 in DNA: TGCGCCAGCAGCTCCTGGACAGGGGGAAGGGAAGAGACCCAGTACTTC. This codes for CASSSWTGGREETQYF.

The chain recombines TRBV4-3 with TRBJ1-4; perhaps TRBD1 as D (5 bases). The V gene lost 5 bases and the J gene lost 4 bases, with 20 bases spanning the gap. The V gene's germline CDR1 is LGHNA and CDR2 YSLEER. This CDR3 region has 17 residues. The CDR3 is CASSSKGQGLLNEKLFF. As DNA, the CDR3 is TGCGCCAGCAGCTCTAAAGGCCAGGGACTGCTTAATGAAAAACTGTTTTTT.

This clonotype appeared a few times. The junction shows a germline mismatch at one end, possibly a read error. The V gene is TRBV3-1, the J gene TRBJ2-7, with TRBD2 matching 10 bases. This CDR3 is built from 15 residues. CDR1 and CDR2 from the germline V gene are LGHDT and YNNKEL (reference sequence). The DNA for the CDR3 is TGTGCCAGCTGCCACGGTAGCGGGGGGTCGTGCGAGCAGTACTTC. Translated, it gives CASCHGSGGSCEQYF.

This clonotype was seen just once. The chain couples TRBV14 to TRBJ2-5; D might be TRBD2 (5 bases). V was trimmed by 0 bases and J by 5 bases, leaving 13 bases between them. This CDR3 region has 15 residues. CDR1 is SGHDN, CDR2 FVKESK, per germline. The CDR3 DNA reads as TGTGCCAGCAGCCAAGAATGGAGGTTACAGGAGACCCAGTACTTC. This codes for CASSQEWRLQETQYF.

This rearrangement joins TRBV4-3 to TRBJ2-3; 7 bases map to TRBD1. The CDR3 spans 16 residues. After removal of 1 base from V and 4 bases from J, the junction contained 8 bases not matched to a gene. The V gene's germline CDR1 is LGHNA and CDR2 YSLEER. In DNA form, the CDR3 reads TGCGCCAGCAGCCAAGGTCATAACAGGGGAGCAGATACGCAGTATTTT. Encoded protein: CASSQGHNRGADTQYF.

The V call is TRBV6-2 or TRBV6-3, the J call TRBJ1-2; no reliable D call. V shed 2 bases and J shed 5 bases, with 9 bases lying between them. This CDR3 spans 13 amino acids. Germline-derived CDR1 and CDR2 are MNHEY and SVGEGT. CDR3 protein: CASSYAPGYGYTF. The CDR3 nucleotides read TGTGCCAGCAGTTACGCCCCCGGTTATGGCTACACCTTC.

The V and J genes are TRBV7-2 and TRBJ2-1, with 9 bases that match TRBD1. V gave up 2 bases and J gave up 7 bases; unmatched junction bases: 12. This CDR3 comprises 17 residues. The germline V gene has CDR1 SGHTA and CDR2 FQGNSA. The CDR3 DNA reads TGTGCCAGCAGCTTAACCATTCTACAGGGGGCCAAAAATGAGCAGTTCTTC. Translating it yields CASSLTILQGAKNEQFF.

The chain carries TRBV28 and TRBJ2-3; TRBD1 is a possible D gene (6 bases). Germline CDR1 and CDR2: MDHEN and SYDVKM. V lost 5 bases to trimming and J lost 2 bases, with 17 bases between them. The CDR3 runs 16 residues. CDR3 nucleotide sequence: TGTGCCAGCAGTGCAGGGGTACGGGGCCTCACAGATACGCAGTATTTT. It specifies CASSAGVRGLTDTQYF.

This clonotype has a handful of counts. At one end, the junction sequence differs from germline, possibly due to a read error. The chain links TRBV7-7 to TRBJ1-6, with D maybe TRBD1 (5 bases). The germline CDR1 and CDR2 sequences are SSHAT and FNYEAQ (reference sequence). This CDR3 has 14 residues. The CDR3 here is CASSRGPFNSPLHF. CDR3 nucleotides: TGTGCTAGCAGCCGGGGACCGTTTAATTCACCCCTCCACTTT.

The V gene is TRBV10-3, the J gene TRBJ2-3, with 13 bases that match TRBD2. The CDR3 runs to 15 residues. Germline-derived CDR1 and CDR2 are ENHRY and SYGVKD. With V trimmed by 10 bases and J by 2 bases, 6 bases remained unmatched. CDR3 in DNA: TGTGCCACCTCGACTAGCGGGGGGCACACAGATACGCAGTATTTT. This sequence encodes CATSTSGGHTDTQYF.

With regard to this clonotype: One end of the junction fails to match germline, which may point to a read error. The CDR3 spells CAASDLQDSTDTQYF. The CDR3 nucleotides are TGTGCCGCCAGTGATTTGCAGGACAGCACAGATACGCAGTATTTT. J is TRBJ2-3 and V is TRBV24-1; D gene uncertain. This CDR3 contains 15 residues. Germline assignment: CDR1 KGHDR and CDR2 SFDVKD.

The table lists this clonotype with many counts. V gene TRBV5-1 combines with J gene TRBJ2-2; D gene uncertain. V was trimmed by 3 bases and J by 3 bases, leaving 12 bases between them. The CDR3 runs 15 residues. The germline V gene encodes CDR1 SGHRS and CDR2 YFSETQ. DNA for the CDR3: TGCGCCAGCAGCTACGGTACTCACGACACCGGGGAGCTGTTTTTT. It translates to CASSYGTHDTGELFF.

V is TRBV15 and J is TRBJ2-4, with 7 bases identical to TRBD2. The CDR3 extends over 13 amino acids. Trimming took 5 bases from V and 6 from J; bases not matched to a gene: 4. Germline-derived CDR1 and CDR2 are LNHNV and YYDKDF (reference sequence). The CDR3 region has the DNA TGTGCCACCAGCGGGGGGGTTGGAAACATTCAGTACTTC. Translated: CATSGGVGNIQYF.

The chain is built from TRBV4-3 and TRBJ2-3; 8 bases map to TRBD2. The CDR3 length is 15 residues. Unmatched junction bases numbered 4, after V lost 0 bases and J lost 5 bases. Germline values: CDR1 LGHNA, CDR2 YSLEER. As DNA, the CDR3 is TGCGCCAGCAGCCAAGAACGGGAGGGAAAAGATACGCAGTATTTT. Its protein is CASSQEREGKDTQYF.

The rearrangement joins TRBV9 to TRBJ1-2; D might be TRBD1 (5 bases). Germline assignment: CDR1 SGDLS and CDR2 YYNGEE. V lost 2 bases and J 0 bases, leaving 11 bases between the germline ends. This CDR3 is 15 amino acids long. CDR3 amino acids: CASSVVGDPNYGYTF. CDR3 DNA sequence: TGTGCCAGCAGCGTTGTTGGGGACCCTAACTATGGCTACACCTTC.

CDR3 nucleotide sequence: TGTGCCAGCAGCCCACTAGCGGGGGAACAAGAGACCCAGTACTTC. It codes for CASSPLAGEQETQYF. The chain employs TRBV14 and TRBJ2-5; 11 bases match TRBD2. The CDR3 covers 15 residues. The V and J ends lost 4 bases and 2 bases, in that order; junction bases with no gene match: 3. Germline-derived CDR1 and CDR2 are SGHDN and FVKESK.

The chain couples TRBV20-1 to TRBJ2-7; D gene ambiguous. The germline V gene has CDR1 DFQATT and CDR2 SNEGSKA (reference sequence). The CDR3 extends over 14 amino acids. V lost 3 bases, J lost 2 bases, and 14 bases lay in between. The DNA of the CDR3 is TGCAGTGCTAGTGTGGGTCTAGTTGCCTACGAGCAGTACTTC. It specifies CSASVGLVAYEQYF.

This chain links TRBV4-1 with TRBJ2-7, with D perhaps TRBD1 (7 bases). TRBJ2-4 matches the DNA end more closely, so the J call is doubtful. The V gene's germline CDR1 is MGHRA and CDR2 YSYEKL. This CDR3 is built from 15 residues. The CDR3 DNA follows: TGCGCCAGCAGCCAAGAAACAGGGGACTCAAACATTCAGTACTTC. Its protein is CASSQETGDSNIQYF.

This clonotype was seen only once. This sequence joins TRBV7-2 and TRBJ2-3; 9 bases fit TRBD2. Trimming removed 3 bases from V and 2 bases from J; junction bases left unmatched: 9. The CDR3 contains 17 residues. Germline CDR1 is SGHTA and CDR2 is FQGNSA. The CDR3 bases are TGTGCCAGCAGCTTCCCTACTAGCGGGCCCCCCACAGATACGCAGTATTTT. Protein: CASSFPTSGPPTDTQYF.

The V and J genes are TRBV20-1 and TRBJ1-5; a weak D match, TRBD1 (6 bases). This CDR3 contains 14 residues. In germline, CDR1 is DFQATT, CDR2 SNEGSKA (reference sequence). V lost 2 bases and J 4 bases, leaving 12 bases between the germline ends. The CDR3 loop is CSARQGLGNQPQHF. The CDR3 nucleotides are TGCAGTGCTAGACAGGGGTTGGGAAATCAGCCCCAGCATTTT.